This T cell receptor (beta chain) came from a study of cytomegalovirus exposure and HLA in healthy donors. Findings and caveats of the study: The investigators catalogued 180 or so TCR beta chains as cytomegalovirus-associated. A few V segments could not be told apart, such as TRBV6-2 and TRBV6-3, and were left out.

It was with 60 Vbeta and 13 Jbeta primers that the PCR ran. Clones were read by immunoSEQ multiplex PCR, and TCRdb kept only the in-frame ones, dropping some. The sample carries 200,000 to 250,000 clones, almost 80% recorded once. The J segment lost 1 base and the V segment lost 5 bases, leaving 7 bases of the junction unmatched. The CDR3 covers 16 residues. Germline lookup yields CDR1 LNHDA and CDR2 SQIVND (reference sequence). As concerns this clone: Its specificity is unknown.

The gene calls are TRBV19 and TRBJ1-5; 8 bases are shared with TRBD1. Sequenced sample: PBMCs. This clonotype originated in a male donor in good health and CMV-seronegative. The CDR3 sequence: CASSPGQGESNQPQHF. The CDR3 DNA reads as TGTGCCAGTAGTCCCGGACAGGGAGAGAGCAATCAGCCCCAGCATTTT.